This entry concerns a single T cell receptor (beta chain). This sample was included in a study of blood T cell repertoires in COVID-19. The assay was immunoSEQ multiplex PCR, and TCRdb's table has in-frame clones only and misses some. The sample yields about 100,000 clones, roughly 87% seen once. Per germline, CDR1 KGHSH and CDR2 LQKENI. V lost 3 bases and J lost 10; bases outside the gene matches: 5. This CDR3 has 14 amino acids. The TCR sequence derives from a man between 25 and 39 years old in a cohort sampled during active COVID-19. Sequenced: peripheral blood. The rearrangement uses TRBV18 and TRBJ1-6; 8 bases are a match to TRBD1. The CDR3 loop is CASSPTDRGSPLHF. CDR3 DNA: TGTGCCAGCTCACCGACTGACAGGGGCTCACCCCTCCACTTT.